This TCR beta chain was profiled in a study of low-dose radiotherapy and immunotherapy resistance in tumors (dated by TCRdb to 2022 to 2024). Background on the whole study: In Cohort 1, 0.5 Gy per fraction was delivered every 2 weeks, and a total PTV dose of 6.5 Gy was prescribed. Eight patients were included in the translational analysis: three from the first dose cohort and the first five from the second dose cohort. For Cohort 2, the dose was 1 Gy per fraction given every two weeks, adding up to 13 Gy in total across 26 weeks. Cyclophosphamide 200 mg/m2 was administered intravenously every two weeks, one day before each radiation and immunotherapy administration. Nivolumab was administered intravenously as a 240 mg flat dose every two weeks, and ipilimumab was administered intravenously at 1 mg/kg every six weeks. Superscript III and a set of TRAV- and TRBV-specific primers were used to synthesize first-strand cDNA, so that both TCRalpha and TCRbeta chains were covered. Aspirin 300 mg was taken orally once daily by patients for four cycles, starting on cycle 1 day 1. Trial participants were not randomized into treatment groups.

In the paper's terms, the time point label means: after trial treatment. Reading the label with the study, this specimen's treatment or condition is: LDRT plus nivolumab, ipilimumab, low-dose cyclophosphamide and aspirin (RACIN trial). Donors were enrolled in RACIN, a single-arm phase I dose-escalation trial in which nivolumab, ipilimumab, aspirin, low-dose cyclophosphamide and low-dose radiotherapy were combined. To be eligible, a patient needed to have an advanced solid tumor that was TIL-negative. The sequencer listed for this sample is Illumina HiSeq 2500. A roughly 20-cycle PCR with Phusion amplified the TCRs, pairing a constant-region primer with the adapter that was attached to the V primers. Amplification of the isolated mRNA was done with the MessageAmp II aRNA Amplification Kit, which involved an approximately 16-hour in vitro transcription at 37 degrees C. mRNA for TCR sequencing was isolated with the Dynabeads mRNA DIRECT Purification Kit. A second roughly 25-cycle Phusion PCR added indexed Illumina adapters, and products were purified with AMPure XP beads. The paper's processing steps were these. Custom Perl scripts pooled TCR sequences encoding the same protein, removed out-of-frame sequences and computed each clonotype's abundance. The analysis excluded TCR sequences that were supported by just one read. The metrics used to describe the repertoires included Shannon entropy, Gini index, clonality, richness, and the frequency of TCRs shared between repertoires. TCRdb reran the public reads through fastp at Q25 and MiXCR, keeping productive beta chains. Rows are unified per CDR3 protein, each entry keeping the most common DNA and genes. TCRdb, not the authors, supplied the V and J calls. The sample table records some 53,000 distinct CDR3 sequences; around a third of these occur just once. 7.5% to 9.5% of the sample is in the top ten clones.

After removal of 1 base from V and 7 bases from J, the junction retains 5 bases not matched to a gene. Based on the germline V gene, the CDR1 and CDR2 sequences are SGHVS and FNYEAQ. The CDR3 measures 14 amino acids from cysteine to phenylalanine. The CDR3 DNA has 42 bases and is translated from base 1. This clonotype was found many times. Its cognate antigen has yet to be identified. Nothing much larger sits one base from this clone, and base qualities are not available. The V gene is TRBV7-6 and the J gene is TRBJ2-5, with TRBD1 matching 8 junction bases. This clonotype was sampled from a male donor with rectosigmoid adenocarcinoma. Sequenced here: PBMCs, sampled after low-dose radiotherapy plus immunotherapy. The CDR3 reads CASSLGIGTGTQYF. The DNA reads as follows: TGTGCCAGCAGCTTAGGTATCGGGACAGGGACCCAGTACTTC.